This T cell receptor (beta chain) was profiled in a study of T cells expressing NK-cell markers. Turning to the study itself: It was sorted CD3+CD56-NKG2C+, CD3+CD56+NKG2C- and CD3+CD56+NKG2C+ T cells that provided the TCR beta repertoires. Out of eight donors sequenced, seven tested HCMV-seropositive and the remaining one seronegative.

Researchers built TCR beta cDNA using 5'RACE template switching with UMIs. TCRdb derives one entry per CDR3 protein from the 5' RACE reads, leaving out DNA. This repertoire includes about 460,000 distinct CDR3 sequences. As regards this clonotype: Antigen specificity is unknown.

The CDR3 has 15 residues. Overall study findings and caveats: The same clonotypes also predominated in the CD3+CD56-NKG2C+ fraction of four donors.

The sample consisted of blood T cells: a sorted CD56 or NKG2C T cell subset, CD4+ or CD8+ T cells, or bulk PBMC T cells (not recorded which). V gene TRBV12-3 or TRBV12-4 combines with J gene TRBJ2-7; TCRdb selects TRBD2, and the lack of DNA leaves this call unchecked. The source of this sequence is a woman in her forties or fifties in good health. This CDR3 is CASSLRTSGRNEQYF.